These T cell receptor beta chains were read from a single sample in a study of OX40 agonist ivuxolimab in advanced cancers. The assay was immunoSEQ multiplex PCR, and TCRdb's table has in-frame clones only and misses some. Among tens of thousands of clones listed, approximately 90% were seen once. The specimen was CD4+ or CD8+ T cells sorted from blood, collected in a trial of the OX40 agonist ivuxolimab. The receptor set was obtained from an adult with an advanced solid tumor such as melanoma, head and neck, liver or kidney cancer. CDR3s include the opening cysteine and the closing phenylalanine or tryptophan. D genes are given only for firm matches. Where a row states a size, it is once, few, many or the class of an expanded clone; other rows omit it.

CDR3nt: TGTGCCAGCAGTGATACCTCTTACGAGCAGTACTTC; CDR3aa: CASSDTSYEQYF; j_gene: TRBJ2-7; d_gene: -; v_gene: TRBV6-1; abundance: -
CDR3nt: TGTGCCAGCAGCAAAGTCAGCTCACGAGAGACCCAGTACTTC; CDR3aa: CASSKVSSRETQYF; j_gene: TRBJ2-5; d_gene: -; v_gene: TRBV21-1; abundance: -
CDR3nt: TGTGCCAGTAGTATTCCAGCGGGGGGGCCCACAGATACGCAGTATTTT; CDR3aa: CASSIPAGGPTDTQYF; j_gene: TRBJ2-3; d_gene: TRBD2; v_gene: TRBV19; abundance: once
CDR3nt: TGTGCCAGCAGCTTGGAGGTTAGGGGGGACACTGAAGCTTTCTTT; CDR3aa: CASSLEVRGDTEAFF; j_gene: TRBJ1-1; d_gene: -; v_gene: TRBV5-4; abundance: once
CDR3nt: TGCGCCAGCAGCTTAGGACAGGGGGTATACGAGCAGTACTTC; CDR3aa: CASSLGQGVYEQYF; j_gene: TRBJ2-7; d_gene: TRBD1; v_gene: TRBV5-1; abundance: -
CDR3nt: TGTGCCAGCACTTCGAACAGGGGGTCAGAGGAAAAACTGTTTTTT; CDR3aa: CASTSNRGSEEKLFF; j_gene: TRBJ1-4; d_gene: TRBD1; v_gene: TRBV2; abundance: -
CDR3nt: TGTGCCAGCAGCTACGGACAGGGTGTCCAGCCCCAGCATTTT; CDR3aa: CASSYGQGVQPQHF; j_gene: TRBJ1-5; d_gene: TRBD1; v_gene: TRBV5-8; abundance: -
CDR3nt: TGTGCCAGCAGCTTAGTGGGACAGGGAACGGCTGAAGCTTTCTTT; CDR3aa: CASSLVGQGTAEAFF; j_gene: TRBJ1-1; d_gene: TRBD1; v_gene: TRBV7-9; abundance: -
CDR3nt: TGTGCCAGCAGTGTAGGGGGCCTCATGAACACTGAAGCTTTCTTT; CDR3aa: CASSVGGLMNTEAFF; j_gene: TRBJ1-1; d_gene: TRBD1; v_gene: TRBV25-1; abundance: -
CDR3nt: TGTGCCAGTAGTATAAGGGACGCTGGGCATCTCCTCCACTTT; CDR3aa: CASSIRDAGHLLHF; j_gene: TRBJ1-6; d_gene: -; v_gene: TRBV19; abundance: -
CDR3nt: TGTGCCAGTAGTCAGCGTTGGGGAATCACTGAAGCTTTCTTT; CDR3aa: CASSQRWGITEAFF; j_gene: TRBJ1-1; d_gene: -; v_gene: TRBV19; abundance: -
CDR3nt: TGCGCCAGCAGTGAGGCCGGGACTAGGGGAGACATTCAGTACTTC; CDR3aa: CASSEAGTRGDIQYF; j_gene: TRBJ2-4; d_gene: TRBD2; v_gene: TRBV10-2; abundance: once
CDR3nt: TGCGCCAGCAGCCCAGCGGGGGGGCAAGAGACCCAGTACTTC; CDR3aa: CASSPAGGQETQYF; j_gene: TRBJ2-5; d_gene: TRBD2; v_gene: TRBV5-1; abundance: -
CDR3nt: TGTGCCAGCAGCCAAGATCGAGACAGGGGGCCTGGCTACACCTTC; CDR3aa: CASSQDRDRGPGYTF; j_gene: TRBJ1-2; d_gene: TRBD1; v_gene: TRBV5-4; abundance: few
CDR3nt: TGTGCCAGCAGTTTAAATGCGGGGCCCACAGATACGCAGTATTTT; CDR3aa: CASSLNAGPTDTQYF; j_gene: TRBJ2-3; d_gene: -; v_gene: TRBV28; abundance: -
CDR3nt: TGTGCCAGCAGTTCCCCAGGGGCTTCCACTGAAGCTTTCTTT; CDR3aa: CASSSPGASTEAFF; j_gene: TRBJ1-1; d_gene: -; v_gene: TRBV27; abundance: -
CDR3nt: TGCGCCAGCAGTGAGATTACAAGGGGCACAGATACGCAGTATTTT; CDR3aa: CASSEITRGTDTQYF; j_gene: TRBJ2-3; d_gene: -; v_gene: TRBV10-1; abundance: -
CDR3nt: TGTGCCAGCAGCCGGGACGGAAACACTGAAGCTTTCTTT; CDR3aa: CASSRDGNTEAFF; j_gene: TRBJ1-1; d_gene: -; v_gene: TRBV11-2; abundance: -
CDR3nt: TGTGCCAGTAGTATGGGGACAGCTGGGGCCAACGTCCTGACTTTC; CDR3aa: CASSMGTAGANVLTF; j_gene: TRBJ2-6; d_gene: TRBD1; v_gene: TRBV19; abundance: -
CDR3nt: TGTGCCAGCAGTTACCTGAAGGCTACACAAGAGACCCAGTACTTC; CDR3aa: CASSYLKATQETQYF; j_gene: TRBJ2-5; d_gene: -; v_gene: TRBV6-5; abundance: once
CDR3nt: TGTGCCAGCAGCCGCCAAGTTGGTACCCCGGGAGAGCAGTACTTC; CDR3aa: CASSRQVGTPGEQYF; j_gene: TRBJ2-7; d_gene: -; v_gene: TRBV27; abundance: -
CDR3nt: TGTGCCAGCAGCTTAGGCAGCTCCTACGAGCAGTACTTC; CDR3aa: CASSLGSSYEQYF; j_gene: TRBJ2-7; d_gene: -; v_gene: TRBV13; abundance: -
CDR3nt: TGTGCCAGCAGCCTAAACAATATGAACACTGAAGCTTTCTTT; CDR3aa: CASSLNNMNTEAFF; j_gene: TRBJ1-1; d_gene: -; v_gene: TRBV7-6; abundance: -
CDR3nt: TGTGCCAGCAGCCTAATCAACAGGCTCCCCTACGAGCAGTACTTC; CDR3aa: CASSLINRLPYEQYF; j_gene: TRBJ2-7; d_gene: -; v_gene: TRBV6-5; abundance: few
CDR3nt: TGTGCCAGCAGTCTTGGCTCCTACAATGAGCAGTTCTTC; CDR3aa: CASSLGSYNEQFF; j_gene: TRBJ2-1; d_gene: -; v_gene: TRBV27; abundance: -
CDR3nt: TGTGCCAGCAGCTTGAACGGACGGGGTGATCAGCCCCAGCATTTT; CDR3aa: CASSLNGRGDQPQHF; j_gene: TRBJ1-5; d_gene: -; v_gene: TRBV5-4; abundance: -
CDR3nt: TGTGCCAGCAGCGCGACATCCTCTGGGGCCAACGTCCTGACTTTC; CDR3aa: CASSATSSGANVLTF; j_gene: TRBJ2-6; d_gene: -; v_gene: TRBV7-9; abundance: -
CDR3nt: TGCGCCAGCAGCTTGGGCGGTAACGCGGCCTATGGCTACACCTTC; CDR3aa: CASSLGGNAAYGYTF; j_gene: TRBJ1-2; d_gene: -; v_gene: TRBV5-1; abundance: -
CDR3nt: TGTGCCAGTAGTATCGACGGTGTCCACGAGCAGTACTTC; CDR3aa: CASSIDGVHEQYF; j_gene: TRBJ2-7; d_gene: -; v_gene: TRBV19; abundance: once
CDR3nt: TGTGCCAGCAGCACCGGAGCCGGGACTAGCGGGGAGCTGTTTTTT; CDR3aa: CASSTGAGTSGELFF; j_gene: TRBJ2-2; d_gene: TRBD2; v_gene: TRBV7-8; abundance: -
CDR3nt: TGTGCCAGCAGTTTTTCGGGGCCCCTTGGGTATGGCTACACCTTC; CDR3aa: CASSFSGPLGYGYTF; j_gene: TRBJ1-2; d_gene: -; v_gene: TRBV27; abundance: -
CDR3nt: TGTGCCAGCAAATCGGCGATGAGCTCTGGAAACACCATATATTTT; CDR3aa: CASKSAMSSGNTIYF; j_gene: TRBJ1-3; d_gene: -; v_gene: TRBV27; abundance: -
CDR3nt: TGTGCCAGCAGCATAGACAAGCATATTTCCTATGGCTACACCTTC; CDR3aa: CASSIDKHISYGYTF; j_gene: TRBJ1-2; d_gene: -; v_gene: TRBV7-9; abundance: -
CDR3nt: TGTGCCAGCAGTTTGGGGGGGGCGGAGCAGTTCTTC; CDR3aa: CASSLGGAEQFF; j_gene: TRBJ2-1; d_gene: -; v_gene: TRBV28; abundance: -
CDR3nt: TGTGCGAGCCTGGACAGGGTCGGAGCCAAAAACATTCAGTACTTC; CDR3aa: CASLDRVGAKNIQYF; j_gene: TRBJ2-4; d_gene: TRBD1; v_gene: TRBV2; abundance: once
CDR3nt: TGTGCCAGCAGCTTAGGTTTTGTTGAAGCTTTCTTT; CDR3aa: CASSLGFVEAFF; j_gene: TRBJ1-1; d_gene: -; v_gene: TRBV7-8; abundance: -
CDR3nt: TGTGCCAGAAGCTCCGCCGACAGCCTCTCTGGAAACACCATATATTTT; CDR3aa: CARSSADSLSGNTIYF; j_gene: TRBJ1-3; d_gene: -; v_gene: TRBV5-3; abundance: -
CDR3nt: TGTGCCAGCAGTAAAAACCCCGGGGGGCTCAACGAGCAGTACTTC; CDR3aa: CASSKNPGGLNEQYF; j_gene: TRBJ2-7; d_gene: -; v_gene: TRBV6-6; abundance: -